Listed below are T cell receptor beta chains from one sample, sequenced in a study of regulatory and conventional T cells in RAG deficiency. The protocol was immunoSEQ multiplex PCR, while the TCRdb copy is restricted to in-frame clones and leaves out a portion. This table holds tens of thousands of clones, 90% to 95% found once. In addition, the sample was reused for a study of regulatory T cells.

Input material: Tregs sorted from blood. These TCRs come from a human donor in good health. Each CDR3 is given with its conserved first and last residue. A D gene is named only where the DNA matches it firmly. Clone size, where shown, is once, few, many, or a class for clones that have expanded.

clone size | J gene | D gene | V gene | CDR3 DNA | CDR3 protein
few | TRBJ1-6 | NA | TRBV18 | TGTGCCAGCTCACCACAGGTGCGGGATTCACCCCTCCACTTT | CASSPQVRDSPLHF
NA | TRBJ2-5 | NA | TRBV27 | TGTGCCAGCCGAGTCGGGCCGGGGACACGTACCCAGTACTTC | CASRVGPGTRTQYF
NA | TRBJ1-3 | NA | TRBV21-1 | TGTGCCTGGCCTGGAAACACCATATATTTT | CAWPGNTIYF
NA | TRBJ1-5 | NA | TRBV2 | TGTGCCAGCACCCCGTGGGACTTCGACCTCAATCAGCCCCAGCATTTT | CASTPWDFDLNQPQHF
NA | TRBJ2-7 | TRBD2 | TRBV28 | TGTGCCAGCAGATTCGGGGGGGCAACTTCCGAGCAGTACTTC | CASRFGGATSEQYF
NA | TRBJ1-3 | NA | TRBV5-5 | TGTGCCAGCAGCTGGGTCGCGCGAGCACAGAGTGGAAACACCATATATTTT | CASSWVARAQSGNTIYF
NA | TRBJ2-5 | NA | TRBV11-1 | TGTGCCAGCAGCACGACAGGTGCCGAGACCCAGTACTTC | CASSTTGAETQYF
NA | TRBJ2-7 | NA | TRBV7-2 | TGTGCCAGCAGCTACAAACTCCTAGGGGGAGAGCAGTACTTC | CASSYKLLGGEQYF
NA | TRBJ1-2 | NA | TRBV19 | TGTGCCAGTAGACAGGGTTCTAACTATGGCTACACCTTC | CASRQGSNYGYTF
NA | TRBJ1-2 | TRBD1 | TRBV6-6 | TGTGCCAGCAGTGGCCGAGGGACAGGAGATAACTATGGCTACACCTTC | CASSGRGTGDNYGYTF
NA | TRBJ2-7 | NA | TRBV6-1 | TGTGCCAGCAGTGAAAGGACCTTGGCGGGGAGCTACGAGCAGTACTTC | CASSERTLAGSYEQYF
NA | TRBJ1-1 | NA | TRBV5-1 | TGCGCCAGCAGCTTACAGGGATCCTTGAACACTGAAGCTTTCTTT | CASSLQGSLNTEAFF
NA | TRBJ1-1 | NA | TRBV6-5 | TGTGCCAGCAGTCGCCATAACAGGGATGCGCAAGCTTTCTTT | CASSRHNRDAQAFF
once | TRBJ2-5 | TRBD2 | TRBV29-1 | TGCAGCGTTTCGGCGGGGGGCAGCACCCAGTACTTC | CSVSAGGSTQYF
NA | TRBJ2-7 | TRBD1 | TRBV9 | TGTGCCAGCAGCGCATTAGGGGGCCCCCTCTACGAGCAGTACTTC | CASSALGGPLYEQYF
once | TRBJ1-4 | TRBD1 | TRBV20-1 | TGCAGTGCTACCCGGACAGGGTTACTGTTTTTT | CSATRTGLLFF
NA | TRBJ2-7 | TRBD1 | TRBV27 | TGTGCCAGCAGGACAGGGGGAGGGTCCTACGAGCAGTACTTC | CASRTGGGSYEQYF
NA | TRBJ1-5 | NA | TRBV7-9 | TGTGCCAGCAGCTCCGGGGCTCCTTCAGGGCAGCCCCAGCATTTT | CASSSGAPSGQPQHF
NA | TRBJ2-2 | NA | TRBV6-1 | TGTGCCAGCAGTGAACTGCTAGGCACCGGGGAGCTGTTTTTT | CASSELLGTGELFF
NA | TRBJ2-7 | NA | TRBV5-1 | TGTGCCAGCAGCTCAGGGGCATCCTACGAGCAGTACTTC | CASSSGASYEQYF
NA | TRBJ2-1 | TRBD1 | TRBV9 | TGTGCCAGCAGCGTAATTTCGGGGACAGGAGGGATTAATGAGCAGTTCTTC | CASSVISGTGGINEQFF
NA | TRBJ2-1 | TRBD2 | TRBV10-3 | TGTGCCATCAGTTCTAGCGGGGGAGTTACCTACAATGAGCAGTTCTTC | CAISSSGGVTYNEQFF
few | TRBJ2-2 | TRBD1 | TRBV5-1 | TGCGCCAGCAGCTCCGGGACAGGGTACACCGGGGAGCTGTTTTTT | CASSSGTGYTGELFF
NA | TRBJ2-5 | TRBD1 | TRBV7-3 | TGTGCCAGCAGCGGGGGACAGGAGTACGGGGAGACCCAGTACTTC | CASSGGQEYGETQYF
NA | TRBJ1-6 | NA | TRBV5-7 | TGTGCCAGCAGCTTTCGAGGGACTGGGGATTCACCCCTCCACTTT | CASSFRGTGDSPLHF
NA | TRBJ2-3 | TRBD2 | TRBV28 | TGTGCCAGCAGTTTAGGGCTAGCGGGGGGGCCGATCACAGATACGCAGTATTTT | CASSLGLAGGPITDTQYF
NA | TRBJ1-1 | NA | TRBV10-1 | TGCGCCAGCAGTTCCGGGCGAGGCACTGAAGCTTTCTTT | CASSSGRGTEAFF
NA | TRBJ2-5 | NA | TRBV7-8 | TGTGCCAGCAGATCACGAGAGACCCAGTACTTC | CASRSRETQYF
NA | TRBJ2-5 | TRBD2 | TRBV6-5 | TGTGCCAGCAGTACCGGGGGGAGGGAACCAGAGACCCAGTACTTC | CASSTGGREPETQYF
NA | TRBJ2-2 | NA | TRBV7-9 | TGTGCCAGCAGCTTAGGACATACAGGCGGGGAGCTGTTTTTT | CASSLGHTGGELFF
NA | TRBJ1-2 | NA | TRBV2 | TGTGCCGGGGGGGCAGGAAACTATGGCTACACCTTC | CAGGAGNYGYTF
NA | TRBJ2-3 | NA | TRBV6-4 | TGTGCCAGCAGCAACCGACCGTCAGATACGCAGTATTTT | CASSNRPSDTQYF
NA | TRBJ1-5 | NA | TRBV20-1 | TGCAGTGCTAGAGGCTCAGGGCCCCAGCATTTT | CSARGSGPQHF
NA | TRBJ1-2 | TRBD1 | TRBV11-2 | TGTGCCAGCAGCCGACAGGGGCCAAGGGGCTACACCTTC | CASSRQGPRGYTF
NA | TRBJ1-2 | NA | TRBV2 | TGTGCCAGCAGTGCGGGCGATCTTCTTGACTACACCTTC | CASSAGDLLDYTF
NA | TRBJ2-1 | NA | TRBV5-1 | TGCGCCAGCAGCTTGGTGGCTAGCTGGAGCTCCTACAATGAGCAGTTCTTC | CASSLVASWSSYNEQFF
NA | TRBJ1-2 | NA | TRBV6-1 | TGTGCCAGCAGGACGGTGGGTTTCTATGGCTACACCTTC | CASRTVGFYGYTF
NA | TRBJ2-1 | TRBD2 | TRBV19 | TGTGCCAGTAGTCCTCGACTAGCGGGGGGCCCGCGGTCCCACAATGAGCAGTTCTTC | CASSPRLAGGPRSHNEQFF
NA | TRBJ1-1 | NA | TRBV18 | TGTGCCAGCTCACCAGAAAGACTCGGGAACACTGAAGCTTTCTTT | CASSPERLGNTEAFF
NA | TRBJ2-6 | NA | TRBV12-5 | TGTGCTAGTGGTTTGCGGGGGGCCTCCTCTGGGGCCAACGTCCTGACTTTC | CASGLRGASSGANVLTF
NA | TRBJ2-4 | NA | TRBV2 | TGTGCCAGCAGTGCCGGGACGGCCAAAAACATTCAGTACTTC | CASSAGTAKNIQYF
NA | TRBJ1-2 | TRBD1 | TRBV14 | TGTGCCAGCAGCCACCCCCAGAAGACAGGGCTGGGCTACACCTTC | CASSHPQKTGLGYTF
NA | TRBJ1-4 | NA | TRBV15 | TGTGCCACCAGCAGAGCACCCAATGAAAAACTGTTTTTT | CATSRAPNEKLFF
NA | TRBJ1-5 | NA | TRBV19 | TGTGCCAGTAGTATCCCACCAGGGGACGTACTGTATAGCAATCAGCCCCAGCATTTT | CASSIPPGDVLYSNQPQHF
NA | TRBJ2-7 | NA | TRBV30 | TGTGCCGAAAAAGACTACGAGCAGTACTTC | CAEKDYEQYF
NA | TRBJ1-6 | NA | TRBV28 | TGTGCCAGCAGTAACCCGAGAGGGAAGAATTCACCCCTCCACTTT | CASSNPRGKNSPLHF
NA | TRBJ2-2 | TRBD2 | TRBV7-9 | TGTGCCAGCAGCTCCAGCGGGAGGGGACACCTGAACACCGGGGAGCTGTTTTTT | CASSSSGRGHLNTGELFF
NA | TRBJ2-3 | NA | TRBV6-6 | TGTGCCAGCAGTTGGGGGGGCCGCACAGATACGCAGTATTTT | CASSWGGRTDTQYF
NA | TRBJ2-5 | TRBD2 | TRBV5-4 | TGTGCCAGCAGCTCCGGGGCGGGGGGCCTCCAAGAGACCCAGTACTTC | CASSSGAGGLQETQYF
NA | TRBJ1-5 | NA | TRBV18 | TGTGCCAGCTCACTTAACGAGGGTCAGCCCCAGCATTTT | CASSLNEGQPQHF
NA | TRBJ1-1 | NA | TRBV19 | TGTGCCAGTAGGGGCGGACGGGTGAACACTGAAGCTTTCTTT | CASRGGRVNTEAFF
NA | TRBJ2-7 | NA | TRBV18 | TGTGCCAGCTCACTCGACAGGAGCTCCTACGAGCAGTACTTC | CASSLDRSSYEQYF
few | TRBJ1-2 | NA | TRBV6-4 | TGTGCCAGCCTCCCCCGGGCCGGGGCTAACTATGGCTACACCTTC | CASLPRAGANYGYTF
NA | TRBJ1-1 | NA | TRBV7-8 | TGTGCCAGCACCCAACAACCGACTAGAAACACTGAAGCTTTCTTT | CASTQQPTRNTEAFF
NA | TRBJ1-2 | NA | TRBV7-9 | TGTGCCAGCAGCTTCGACATGTATGGCTACACCTTC | CASSFDMYGYTF